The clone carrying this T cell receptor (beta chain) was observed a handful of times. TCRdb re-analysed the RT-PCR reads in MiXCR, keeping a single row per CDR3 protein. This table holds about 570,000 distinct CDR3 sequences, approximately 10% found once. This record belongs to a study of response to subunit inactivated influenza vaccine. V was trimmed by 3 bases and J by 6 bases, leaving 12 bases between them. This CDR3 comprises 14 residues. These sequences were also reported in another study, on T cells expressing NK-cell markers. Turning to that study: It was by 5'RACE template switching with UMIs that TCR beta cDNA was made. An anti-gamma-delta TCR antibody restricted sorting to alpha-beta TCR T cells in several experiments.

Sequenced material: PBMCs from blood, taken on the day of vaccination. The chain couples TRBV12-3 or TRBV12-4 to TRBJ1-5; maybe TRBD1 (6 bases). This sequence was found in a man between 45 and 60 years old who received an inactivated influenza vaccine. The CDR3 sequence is CASSFTGAFQPQHF. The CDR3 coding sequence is TGTGCCAGCAGTTTCACGGGGGCGTTTCAGCCCCAGCATTTT.